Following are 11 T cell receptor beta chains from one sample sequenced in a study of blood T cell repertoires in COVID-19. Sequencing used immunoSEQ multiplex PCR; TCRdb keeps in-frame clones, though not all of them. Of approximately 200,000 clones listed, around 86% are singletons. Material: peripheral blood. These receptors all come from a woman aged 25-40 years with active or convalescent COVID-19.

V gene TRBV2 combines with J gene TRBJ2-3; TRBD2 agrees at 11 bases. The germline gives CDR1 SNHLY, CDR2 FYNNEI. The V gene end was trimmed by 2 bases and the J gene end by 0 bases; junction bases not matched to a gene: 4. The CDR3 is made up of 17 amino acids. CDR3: CASSELAGGRSTDTQYF. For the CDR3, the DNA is TGTGCCAGCAGTGAATTAGCGGGAGGGCGGAGCACAGATACGCAGTATTTT.

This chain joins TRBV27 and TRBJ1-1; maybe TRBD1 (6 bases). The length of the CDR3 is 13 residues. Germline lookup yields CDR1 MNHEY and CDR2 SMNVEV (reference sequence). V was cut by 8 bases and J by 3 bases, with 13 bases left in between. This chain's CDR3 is CASAVQGYTEAFF. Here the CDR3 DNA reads TGTGCCAGCGCTGTACAGGGATACACTGAAGCTTTCTTT.

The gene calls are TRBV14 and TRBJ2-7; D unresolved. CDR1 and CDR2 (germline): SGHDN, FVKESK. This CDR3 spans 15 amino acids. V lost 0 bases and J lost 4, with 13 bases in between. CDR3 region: CASSQEPLPRYEQYF. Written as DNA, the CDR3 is TGTGCCAGCAGCCAAGAACCCCTGCCTCGGTACGAGCAGTACTTC.

The DNA of the CDR3 is TGTGCCAGCAGCTCGGGACTAGGCAATGAGCAGTTCTTC. This codes for CASSSGLGNEQFF. The chain carries TRBV5-4 and TRBJ2-1, with 8 bases fitting TRBD2. In germline, CDR1 is SGHNT, CDR2 YYREEE (reference sequence). Unmatched junction bases numbered 2, after V lost 3 bases and J lost 6 bases. The CDR3 contains 13 residues.

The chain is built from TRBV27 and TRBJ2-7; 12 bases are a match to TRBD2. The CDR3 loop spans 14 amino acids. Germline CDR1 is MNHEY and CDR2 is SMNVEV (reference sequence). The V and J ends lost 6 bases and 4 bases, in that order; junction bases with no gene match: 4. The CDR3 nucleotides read TGTGCCAGCAGCAGGACTAGCGGGACTTACGAGCAGTACTTC. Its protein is CASSRTSGTYEQYF.

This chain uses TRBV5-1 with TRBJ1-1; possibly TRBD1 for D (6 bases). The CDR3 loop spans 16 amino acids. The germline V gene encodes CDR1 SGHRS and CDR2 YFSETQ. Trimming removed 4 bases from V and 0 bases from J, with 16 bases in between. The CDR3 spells CASSAKGHQMNTEAFF. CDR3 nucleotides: TGCGCCAGCAGCGCGAAGGGACACCAGATGAACACTGAAGCTTTCTTT.

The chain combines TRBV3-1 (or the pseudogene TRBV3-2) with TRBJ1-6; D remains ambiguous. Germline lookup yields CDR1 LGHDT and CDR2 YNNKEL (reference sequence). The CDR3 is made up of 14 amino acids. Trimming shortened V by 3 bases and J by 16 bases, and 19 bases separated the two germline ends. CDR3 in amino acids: CASSHRRVSEYLHF. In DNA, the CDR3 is TGTGCCAGCAGCCATCGTCGGGTTTCGGAGTATCTCCACTTT.

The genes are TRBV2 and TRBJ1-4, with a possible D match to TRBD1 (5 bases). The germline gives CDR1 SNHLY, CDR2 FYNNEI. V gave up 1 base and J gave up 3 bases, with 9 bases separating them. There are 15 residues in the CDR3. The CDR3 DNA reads TGTGCCAGCAGTGAAGATAGGGGCCCTAATGAAAAACTGTTTTTT. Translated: CASSEDRGPNEKLFF.

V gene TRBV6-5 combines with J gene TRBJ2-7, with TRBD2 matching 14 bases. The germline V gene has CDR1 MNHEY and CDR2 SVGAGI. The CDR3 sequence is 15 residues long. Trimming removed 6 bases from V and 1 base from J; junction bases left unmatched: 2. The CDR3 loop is CASRGTSGGSYEQYF. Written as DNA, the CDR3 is TGTGCCAGCAGGGGGACTAGCGGGGGATCCTACGAGCAGTACTTC.

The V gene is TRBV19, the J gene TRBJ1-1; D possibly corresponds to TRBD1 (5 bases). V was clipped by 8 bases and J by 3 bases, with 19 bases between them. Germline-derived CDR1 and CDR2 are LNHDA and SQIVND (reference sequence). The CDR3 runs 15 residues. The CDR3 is CASGAQAAGDTEAFF. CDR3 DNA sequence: TGTGCCAGTGGGGCACAGGCCGCAGGAGACACTGAAGCTTTCTTT. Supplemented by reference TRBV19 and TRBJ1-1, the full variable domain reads DGGITQSPKYLFRKEGQNVTLSCEQNLNHDAMYWYRQDPGQGLRLIYYSQIVNDFQKGDIAEGYSVSREKKESFPLTVTSAQKNPTAFYLCASGAQAAGDTEAFFGQGTRLTVV.

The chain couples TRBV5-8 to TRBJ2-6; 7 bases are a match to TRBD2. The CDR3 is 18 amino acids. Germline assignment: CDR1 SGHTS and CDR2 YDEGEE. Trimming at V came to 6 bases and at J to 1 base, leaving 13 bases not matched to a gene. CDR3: CASTSSRTSPSGANVLTF. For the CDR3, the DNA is TGTGCCAGCACCTCCAGTCGGACTAGTCCGTCTGGGGCCAACGTCCTGACTTTC.